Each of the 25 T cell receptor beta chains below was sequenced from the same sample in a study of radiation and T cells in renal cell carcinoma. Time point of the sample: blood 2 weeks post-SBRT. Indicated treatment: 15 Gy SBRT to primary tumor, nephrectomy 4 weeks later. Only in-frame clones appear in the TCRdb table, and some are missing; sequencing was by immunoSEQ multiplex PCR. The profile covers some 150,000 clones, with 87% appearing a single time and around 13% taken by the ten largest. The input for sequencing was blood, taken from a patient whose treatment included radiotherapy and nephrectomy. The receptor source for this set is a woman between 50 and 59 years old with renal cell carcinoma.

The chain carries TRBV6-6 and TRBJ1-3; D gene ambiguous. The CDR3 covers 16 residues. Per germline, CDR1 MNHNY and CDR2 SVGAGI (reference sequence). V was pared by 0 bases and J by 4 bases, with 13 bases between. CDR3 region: CASSYSSPSTGNTIYF. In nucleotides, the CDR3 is TGTGCCAGCAGTTACTCGAGTCCGTCAACGGGAAACACCATATATTTT.

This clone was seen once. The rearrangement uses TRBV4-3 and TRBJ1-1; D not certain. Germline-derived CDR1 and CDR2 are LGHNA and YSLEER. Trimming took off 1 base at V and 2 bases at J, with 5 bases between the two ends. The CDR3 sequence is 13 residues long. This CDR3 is CASSQGRNTEAFF. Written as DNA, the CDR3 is TGCGCCAGCAGCCAAGGTCGAAACACTGAAGCTTTCTTT.

The CDR3 nucleotides are TGTGCCAGCAGCCCTAGCGGGGGAGGTGGCTATGAGACCCAGTACTTC. This codes for CASSPSGGGGYETQYF. V usage is TRBV9 and J usage is TRBJ2-5; TRBD2 agrees at 10 bases. Germline V lookup: CDR1 SGDLS, CDR2 YYNGEE. Trimming cost V 4 bases and J 5 bases; bases outside gene matches: 11. This CDR3 is built from 16 residues.

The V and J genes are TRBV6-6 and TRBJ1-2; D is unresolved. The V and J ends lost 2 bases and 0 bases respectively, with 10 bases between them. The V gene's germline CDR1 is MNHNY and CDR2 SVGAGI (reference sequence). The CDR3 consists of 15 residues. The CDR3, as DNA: TGTGCCAGCAGTTACCTCGACGGAGCTAACTATGGCTACACCTTC. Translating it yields CASSYLDGANYGYTF.

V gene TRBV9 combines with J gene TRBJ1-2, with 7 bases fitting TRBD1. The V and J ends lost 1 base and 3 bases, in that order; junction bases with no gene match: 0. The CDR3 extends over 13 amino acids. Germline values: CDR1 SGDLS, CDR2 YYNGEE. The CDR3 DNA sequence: TGTGCCAGCAGCGTACAGGGGGACTATGGCTACACCTTC. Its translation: CASSVQGDYGYTF.

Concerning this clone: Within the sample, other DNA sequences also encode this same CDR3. As DNA, the CDR3 is TGTGCCAGCAGTGAGGCCAGGGGCAATCAGCCCCAGCATTTT. This translates into CASSEARGNQPQHF. The chain is built from TRBV6-1 and TRBJ1-5, with TRBD1 as a possible D gene (5 bases). Germline V gene data show CDR1 as MNHNS and CDR2 as SASEGT. Trimming removed 3 bases at V and 2 bases at J, with 8 bases between. This CDR3 is built from 14 residues.

DNA of the CDR3: TGTGCCAGCAGCCAAGAGAGGGGGGGCAATCAGCCCCAGCATTTT. This translates into CASSQERGGNQPQHF. The V call is TRBV14, the J call TRBJ1-5; a weak D match, TRBD1 (6 bases). The CDR3 consists of 15 residues. Germline V gene data show CDR1 as SGHDN and CDR2 as FVKESK. V gave up 0 bases and J gave up 2 bases, with 8 bases separating them.

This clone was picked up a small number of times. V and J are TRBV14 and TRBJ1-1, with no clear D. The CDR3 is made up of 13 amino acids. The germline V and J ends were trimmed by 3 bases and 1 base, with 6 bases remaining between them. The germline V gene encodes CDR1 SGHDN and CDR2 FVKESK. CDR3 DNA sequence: TGTGCCAGCAGCCAGCAGCAGAACACTGAAGCTTTCTTT. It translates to CASSQQQNTEAFF.

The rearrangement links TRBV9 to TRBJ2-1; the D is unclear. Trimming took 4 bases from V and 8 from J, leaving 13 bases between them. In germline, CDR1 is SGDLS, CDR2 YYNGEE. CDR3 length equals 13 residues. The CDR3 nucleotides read TGTGCCAGCAGCCTTAGCTATCTTCATGAGCAGTTCTTC. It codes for CASSLSYLHEQFF. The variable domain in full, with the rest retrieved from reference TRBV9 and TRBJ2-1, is DSGVTQTPKHLITATGQRVTLRCSPRSGDLSVYWYQQSLDQGLQFLIQYYNGEERAKGNILERFSAQQFPDLHSELNLSSLELGDSALYFCASSLSYLHEQFFGPGTRLTVL.

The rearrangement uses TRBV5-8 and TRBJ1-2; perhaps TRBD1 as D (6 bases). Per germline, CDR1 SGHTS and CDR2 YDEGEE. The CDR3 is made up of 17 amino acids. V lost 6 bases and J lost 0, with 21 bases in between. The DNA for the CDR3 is TGTGCCAGCACCAGGACAGAACCTAGATATCCTAACTATGGCTACACCTTC. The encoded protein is CASTRTEPRYPNYGYTF.

The CDR3 spells CASSLGGDNYQPQHF. CDR3 nucleotides: TGTGCCAGCAGCTTAGGGGGTGACAATTATCAGCCCCAGCATTTT. This sequence joins TRBV7-9 and TRBJ1-5, with D hard to call. The CDR3 extends over 15 amino acids. CDR1 is SEHNR and CDR2 is FQNEAQ in the germline V gene (reference sequence). V was shortened by 1 base and J by 5 bases, with 12 bases between the two germline ends.

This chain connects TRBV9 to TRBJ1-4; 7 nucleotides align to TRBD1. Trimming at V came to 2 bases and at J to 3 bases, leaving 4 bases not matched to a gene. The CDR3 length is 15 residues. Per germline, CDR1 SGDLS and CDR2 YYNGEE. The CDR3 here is CASSVRTGANEKLFF. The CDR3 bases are TGTGCCAGCAGCGTCAGGACAGGCGCTAATGAAAAACTGTTTTTT.

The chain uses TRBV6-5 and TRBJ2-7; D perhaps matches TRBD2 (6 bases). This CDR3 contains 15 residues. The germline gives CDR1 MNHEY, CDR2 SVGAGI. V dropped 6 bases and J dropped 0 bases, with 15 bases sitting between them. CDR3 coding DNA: TGTGCCAGCAGACCTCCGACTAGGAGCTCCTACGAGCAGTACTTC. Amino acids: CASRPPTRSSYEQYF.

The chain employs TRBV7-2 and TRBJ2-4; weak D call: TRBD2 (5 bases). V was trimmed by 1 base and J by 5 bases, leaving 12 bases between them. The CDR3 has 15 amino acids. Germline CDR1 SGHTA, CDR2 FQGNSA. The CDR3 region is CASSLDRGEENIQYF. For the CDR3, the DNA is TGTGCCAGCAGCTTAGATCGGGGAGAGGAAAACATTCAGTACTTC. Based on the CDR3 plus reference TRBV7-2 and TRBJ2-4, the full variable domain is GAGVSQSPSNKVTEKGKDVELRCDPISGHTALYWYRQSLGQGLEFLIYFQGNSAPDKSGLPSDRFSAERTGGSVSTLTIQRTQQEDSAVYLCASSLDRGEENIQYFGAGTRLSVL.

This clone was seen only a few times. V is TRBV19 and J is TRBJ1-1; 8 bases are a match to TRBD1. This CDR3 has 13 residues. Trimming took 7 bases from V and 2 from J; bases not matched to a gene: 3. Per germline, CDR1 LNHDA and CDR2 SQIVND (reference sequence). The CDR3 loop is CASTQGANTEAFF. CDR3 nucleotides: TGTGCCAGTACTCAGGGGGCCAACACTGAAGCTTTCTTT.

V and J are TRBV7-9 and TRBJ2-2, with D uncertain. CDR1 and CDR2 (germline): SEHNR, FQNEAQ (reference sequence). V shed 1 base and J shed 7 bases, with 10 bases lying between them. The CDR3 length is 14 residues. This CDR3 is CASSLERRVGELFF. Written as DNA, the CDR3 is TGTGCCAGCAGCTTAGAGCGCCGGGTCGGGGAGCTGTTTTTT.

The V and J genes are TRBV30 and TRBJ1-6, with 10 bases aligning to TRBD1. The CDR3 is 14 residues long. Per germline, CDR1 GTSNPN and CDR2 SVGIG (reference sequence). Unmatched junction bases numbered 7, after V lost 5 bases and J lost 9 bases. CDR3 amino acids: CAWDGQGGISPLHF. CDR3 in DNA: TGTGCCTGGGATGGACAGGGGGGGATTTCACCCCTCCACTTT.

The CDR3 sequence: CASSWEGTSGLNEQFF. In nucleotides, the CDR3 is TGCGCCAGCAGTTGGGAGGGGACTAGCGGATTAAATGAGCAGTTCTTC. The chain links TRBV5-1 to TRBJ2-1, with TRBD2 matching 11 bases. Germline lookup yields CDR1 SGHRS and CDR2 YFSETQ. The V and J ends lost 5 bases and 7 bases, in that order; junction bases with no gene match: 11. This CDR3 has 16 amino acids.

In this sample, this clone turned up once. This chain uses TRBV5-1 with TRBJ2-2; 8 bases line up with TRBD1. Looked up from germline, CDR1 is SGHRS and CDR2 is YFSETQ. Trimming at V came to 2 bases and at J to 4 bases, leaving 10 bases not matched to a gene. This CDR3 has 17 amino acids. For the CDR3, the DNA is TGCGCCAGCAGCTTTCCGATGACAGGGGACCTCACCGGGGAGCTGTTTTTT. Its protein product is CASSFPMTGDLTGELFF.

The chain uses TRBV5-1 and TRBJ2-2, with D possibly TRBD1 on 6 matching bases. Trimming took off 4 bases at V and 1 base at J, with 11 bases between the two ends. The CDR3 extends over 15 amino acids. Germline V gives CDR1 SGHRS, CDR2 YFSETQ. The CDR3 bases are TGCGCCAGCAGCGAAGGGGGAGAGAACACCGGGGAGCTGTTTTTT. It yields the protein CASSEGGENTGELFF.

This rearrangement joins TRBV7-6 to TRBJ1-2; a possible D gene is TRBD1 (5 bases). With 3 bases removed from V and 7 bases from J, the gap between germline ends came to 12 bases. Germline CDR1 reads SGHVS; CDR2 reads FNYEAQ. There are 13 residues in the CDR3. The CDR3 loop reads CASSFQEGSGYTF. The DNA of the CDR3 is TGTGCCAGCAGCTTTCAGGAGGGGTCTGGCTACACCTTC. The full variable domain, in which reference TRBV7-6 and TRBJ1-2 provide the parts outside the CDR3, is GAGVSQSPRYKVTKRGQDVALRCDPISGHVSLYWYRQALGQGPEFLTYFNYEAQQDKSGLPNDRFSAERPEGSISTLTIQRTEQRDSAMYRCASSFQEGSGYTFGSGTRLTVV.

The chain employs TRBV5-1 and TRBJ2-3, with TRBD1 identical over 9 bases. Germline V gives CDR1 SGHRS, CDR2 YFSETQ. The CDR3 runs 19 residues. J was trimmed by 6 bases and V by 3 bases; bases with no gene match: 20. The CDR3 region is CASSSGAVQGAFFYDTQYF. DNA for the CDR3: TGCGCCAGCAGCTCGGGAGCAGTACAGGGGGCCTTTTTTTATGATACGCAGTATTTT.

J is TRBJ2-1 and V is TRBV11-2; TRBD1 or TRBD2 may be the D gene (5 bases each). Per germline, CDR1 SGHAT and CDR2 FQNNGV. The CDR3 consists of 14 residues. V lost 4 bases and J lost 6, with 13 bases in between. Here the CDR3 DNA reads TGTGCCAGCAGCTCGGACAAGAGGGGCAATGAGCAGTTCTTC. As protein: CASSSDKRGNEQFF.

This chain's CDR3 is CASIGMGGEAFF. CDR3 in DNA: TGTGCCAGTATAGGGATGGGGGGTGAAGCTTTCTTT. The chain employs TRBV19 and TRBJ1-1; tentative D call: TRBD1 (5 bases). V lost 7 bases and J lost 7, with 13 bases in between. Germline V gene sequence: CDR1 LNHDA, CDR2 SQIVND (reference sequence). The CDR3 runs to 12 residues.

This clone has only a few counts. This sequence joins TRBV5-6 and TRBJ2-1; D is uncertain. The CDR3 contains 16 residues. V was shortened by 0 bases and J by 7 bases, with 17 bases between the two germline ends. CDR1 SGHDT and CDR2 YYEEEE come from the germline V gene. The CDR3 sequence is CASSLVSEFLWNEQFF. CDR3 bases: TGTGCCAGCAGCTTGGTGTCGGAGTTCCTTTGGAATGAGCAGTTCTTC. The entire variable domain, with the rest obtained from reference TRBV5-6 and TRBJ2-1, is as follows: DAGVTQSPTHLIKTRGQQVTLRCSPKSGHDTVSWYQQALGQGPQFIFQYYEEEERQRGNFPDRFSGHQFPNYSSELNVNALLLGDSALYLCASSLVSEFLWNEQFFGPGTRLTVL.